This TCR beta chain was sequenced for a study of radiation and T cells in renal cell carcinoma. Notes on the study in general: No pretreatment tumor biopsies were available for baseline clonotypes. In blood, top tumor clones expanded by 2 weeks, shrinking by 4.

Stated treatment: 15 Gy SBRT to primary tumor, nephrectomy 4 weeks later. This renal cell carcinoma was of the clear cell type. About this clone: As yet, its antigen is unknown.

Clones were read by immunoSEQ multiplex PCR, and TCRdb kept only the in-frame ones, dropping some. The profile shows tens of thousands of clones, more than 45% of them singletons. The clonotype originates from a woman aged 45-59 years with renal cell carcinoma. The sample was tumor tissue, taken from a patient whose treatment included radiotherapy and nephrectomy.

In nucleotides, the CDR3 is TGTGCCAGCAGTGATATAGGCCTTAGGGGCCCCGTACGGAACACTGAAGCTTTCTTT. Its protein product is CASSDIGLRGPVRNTEAFF. The chain has TRBV6-1 and TRBJ1-1, with a weak D call TRBD1 (5 bases). Trimming shortened V by 3 bases and J by 1 base, and 24 bases separated the two germline ends. Germline values: CDR1 MNHNS, CDR2 SASEGT. This CDR3 is 19 amino acids long.